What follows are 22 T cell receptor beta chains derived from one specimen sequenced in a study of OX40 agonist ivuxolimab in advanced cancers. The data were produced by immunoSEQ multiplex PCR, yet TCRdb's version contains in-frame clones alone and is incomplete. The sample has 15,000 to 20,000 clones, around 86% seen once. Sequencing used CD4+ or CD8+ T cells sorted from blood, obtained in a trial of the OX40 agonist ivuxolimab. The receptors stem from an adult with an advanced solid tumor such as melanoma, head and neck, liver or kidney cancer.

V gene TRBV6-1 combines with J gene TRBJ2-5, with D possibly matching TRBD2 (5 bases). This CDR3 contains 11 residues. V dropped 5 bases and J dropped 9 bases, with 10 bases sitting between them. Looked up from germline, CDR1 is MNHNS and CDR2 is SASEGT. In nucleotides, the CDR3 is TGTGCCAGCAGTTACGAGGAGGCCCAGTACTTC. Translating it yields CASSYEEAQYF.

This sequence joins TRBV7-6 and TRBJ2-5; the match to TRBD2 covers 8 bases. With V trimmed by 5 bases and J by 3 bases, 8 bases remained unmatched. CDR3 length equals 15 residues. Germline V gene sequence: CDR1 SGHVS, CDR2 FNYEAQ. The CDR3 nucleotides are TGTGCCAGCAGCGCATCACTAGCGGTGAAAGAGACCCAGTACTTC. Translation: CASSASLAVKETQYF.

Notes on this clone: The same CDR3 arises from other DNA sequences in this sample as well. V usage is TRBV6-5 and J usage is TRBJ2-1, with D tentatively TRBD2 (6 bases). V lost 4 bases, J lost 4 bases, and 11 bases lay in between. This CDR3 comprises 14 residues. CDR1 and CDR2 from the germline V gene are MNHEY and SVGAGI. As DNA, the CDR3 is TGTGCCAGCAGTTTGCGGGAATCATACAATGAGCAGTTCTTC. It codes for CASSLRESYNEQFF.

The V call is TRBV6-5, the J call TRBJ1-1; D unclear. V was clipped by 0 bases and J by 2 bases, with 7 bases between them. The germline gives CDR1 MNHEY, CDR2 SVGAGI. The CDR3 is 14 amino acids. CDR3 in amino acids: CASSYSTRNTEAFF. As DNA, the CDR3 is TGTGCCAGCAGTTACTCGACCAGAAACACTGAAGCTTTCTTT.

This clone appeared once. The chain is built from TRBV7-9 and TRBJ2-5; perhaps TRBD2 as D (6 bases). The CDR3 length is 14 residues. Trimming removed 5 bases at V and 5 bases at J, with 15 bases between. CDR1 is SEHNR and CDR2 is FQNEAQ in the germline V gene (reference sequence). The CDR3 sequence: CASSHPGRGETQYF. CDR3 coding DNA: TGTGCCAGCAGCCACCCGGGACGGGGGGAGACCCAGTACTTC.

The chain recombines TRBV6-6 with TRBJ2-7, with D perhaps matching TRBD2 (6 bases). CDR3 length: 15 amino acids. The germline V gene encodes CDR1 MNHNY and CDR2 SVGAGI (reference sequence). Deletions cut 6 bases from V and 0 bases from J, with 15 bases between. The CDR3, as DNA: TGTGCCAGCAGGGCCGGGACTTATAGCTCCTACGAGCAGTACTTC. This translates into CASRAGTYSSYEQYF.

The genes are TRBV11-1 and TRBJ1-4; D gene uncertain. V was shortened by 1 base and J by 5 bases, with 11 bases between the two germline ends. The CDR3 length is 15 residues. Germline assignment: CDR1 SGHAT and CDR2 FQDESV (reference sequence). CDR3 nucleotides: TGTGCCAGCAGCTTAGATACGGGAACGAATGAAAAACTGTTTTTT. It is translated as CASSLDTGTNEKLFF. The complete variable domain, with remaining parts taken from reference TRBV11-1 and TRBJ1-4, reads EAEVAQSPRYKITEKSQAVAFWCDPISGHATLYWYRQILGQGPELLVQFQDESVVDDSQLPKDRFSAERLKGVDSTLKIQPAELGDSAMYLCASSLDTGTNEKLFFGSGTQLSVL.

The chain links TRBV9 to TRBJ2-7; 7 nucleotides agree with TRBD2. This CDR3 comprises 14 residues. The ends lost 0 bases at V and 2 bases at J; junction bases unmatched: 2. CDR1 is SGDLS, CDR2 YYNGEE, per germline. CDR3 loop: CASSVALAAYEQYF. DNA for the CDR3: TGTGCCAGCAGCGTAGCCCTAGCGGCCTACGAGCAGTACTTC.

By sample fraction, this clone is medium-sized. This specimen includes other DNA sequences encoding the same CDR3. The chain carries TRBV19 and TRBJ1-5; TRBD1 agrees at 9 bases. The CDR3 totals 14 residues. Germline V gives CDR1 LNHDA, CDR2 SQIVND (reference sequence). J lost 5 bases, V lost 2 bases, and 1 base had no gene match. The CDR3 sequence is CASSIWTGDQPQHF. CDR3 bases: TGTGCCAGTAGTATATGGACAGGGGATCAGCCCCAGCATTTT.

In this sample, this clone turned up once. The CDR3 loop reads CAWSVSTGELFF. The CDR3 DNA sequence: TGTGCCTGGAGTGTATCTACCGGGGAGCTGTTTTTT. The rearrangement joins TRBV30 to TRBJ2-2, with D unclear. Germline values: CDR1 GTSNPN, CDR2 SVGIG (reference sequence). The CDR3 runs 12 residues. With 0 bases removed from V and 5 bases from J, the gap between germline ends came to 4 bases.

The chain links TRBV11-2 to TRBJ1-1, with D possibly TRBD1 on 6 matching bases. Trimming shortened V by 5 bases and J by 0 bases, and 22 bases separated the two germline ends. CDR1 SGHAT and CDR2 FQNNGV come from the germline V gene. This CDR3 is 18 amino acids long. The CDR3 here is CASSPKSGAETMNTEAFF. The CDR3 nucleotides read TGTGCCAGCAGCCCAAAATCAGGGGCTGAAACAATGAACACTGAAGCTTTCTTT.

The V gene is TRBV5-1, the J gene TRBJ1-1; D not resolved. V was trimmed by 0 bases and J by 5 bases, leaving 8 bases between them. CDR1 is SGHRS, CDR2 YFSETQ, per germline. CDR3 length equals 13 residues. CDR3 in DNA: TGCGCCAGCAGCTTGGCCCTGGGGACTGAAGCTTTCTTT. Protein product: CASSLALGTEAFF.

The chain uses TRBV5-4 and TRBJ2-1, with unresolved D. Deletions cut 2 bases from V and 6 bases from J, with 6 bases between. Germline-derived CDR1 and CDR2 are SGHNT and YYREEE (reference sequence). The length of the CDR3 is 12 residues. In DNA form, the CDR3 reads TGTGCCAGCAGCTTCAGTAGCAATGAGCAGTTCTTC. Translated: CASSFSSNEQFF.

The CDR3 DNA follows: TGCAGTGCACCAGTCGTTGGTGAGCAGTACTTC. Translating gives CSAPVVGEQYF. The rearrangement uses TRBV20-1 and TRBJ2-7; no clear D gene. The germline CDR1 and CDR2 sequences are DFQATT and SNEGSKA (reference sequence). The ends were cut back, 6 bases at V and 7 bases at J, with 13 bases in the middle. The CDR3 consists of 11 residues.

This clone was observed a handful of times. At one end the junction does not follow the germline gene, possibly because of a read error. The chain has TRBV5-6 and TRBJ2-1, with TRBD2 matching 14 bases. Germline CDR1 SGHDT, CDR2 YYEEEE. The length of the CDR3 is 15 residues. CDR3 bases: TGTGCCAGCAGCCACCCGACTAGCGGGAGGGCCATAATGGTCTTC. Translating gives CASSHPTSGRAIMVF.

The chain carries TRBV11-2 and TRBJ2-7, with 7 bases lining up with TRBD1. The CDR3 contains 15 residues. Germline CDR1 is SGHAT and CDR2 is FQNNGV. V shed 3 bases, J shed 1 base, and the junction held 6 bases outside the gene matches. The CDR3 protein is CASSFSAGGSYEQYF. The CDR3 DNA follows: TGTGCCAGCAGCTTTTCCGCAGGGGGATCCTACGAGCAGTACTTC.

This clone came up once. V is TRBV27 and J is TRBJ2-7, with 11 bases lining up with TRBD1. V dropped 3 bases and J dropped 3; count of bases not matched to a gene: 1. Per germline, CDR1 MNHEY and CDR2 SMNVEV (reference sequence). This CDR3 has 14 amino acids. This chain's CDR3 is CASSFGTGGYEQYF. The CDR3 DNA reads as TGTGCCAGCAGTTTTGGGACAGGGGGCTACGAGCAGTACTTC.

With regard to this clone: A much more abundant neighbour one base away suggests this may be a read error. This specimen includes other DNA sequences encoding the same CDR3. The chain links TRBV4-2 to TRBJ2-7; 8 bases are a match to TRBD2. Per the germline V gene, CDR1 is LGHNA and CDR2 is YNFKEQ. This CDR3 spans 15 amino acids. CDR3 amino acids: CASSQGTSQAYEQYF. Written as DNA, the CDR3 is TGTGCCAGCAGCCAAGGGACTAGCCAAGCCTACGAGCAATACTTC.

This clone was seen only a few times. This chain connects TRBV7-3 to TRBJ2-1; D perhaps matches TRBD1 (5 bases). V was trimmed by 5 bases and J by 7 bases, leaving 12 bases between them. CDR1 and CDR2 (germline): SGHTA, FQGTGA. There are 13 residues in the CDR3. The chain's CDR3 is CASSQVTENEQFF. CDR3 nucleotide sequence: TGTGCCAGCAGCCAAGTGACAGAAAATGAGCAGTTCTTC.

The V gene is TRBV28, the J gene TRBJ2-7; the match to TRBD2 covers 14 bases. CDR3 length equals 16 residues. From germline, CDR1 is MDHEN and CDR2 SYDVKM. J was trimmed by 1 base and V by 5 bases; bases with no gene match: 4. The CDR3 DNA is TGTGCCAGCAGTACGGGACTAGCGGGAGTTTCCTACGAGCAGTACTTC. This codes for CASSTGLAGVSYEQYF. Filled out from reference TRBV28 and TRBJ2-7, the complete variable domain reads DVKVTQSSRYLVKRTGEKVFLECVQDMDHENMFWYRQDPGLGLRLIYFSYDVKMKEKGDIPEGYSVSREKKERFSLILESASTNQTSMYLCASSTGLAGVSYEQYFGPGTRLTVT.

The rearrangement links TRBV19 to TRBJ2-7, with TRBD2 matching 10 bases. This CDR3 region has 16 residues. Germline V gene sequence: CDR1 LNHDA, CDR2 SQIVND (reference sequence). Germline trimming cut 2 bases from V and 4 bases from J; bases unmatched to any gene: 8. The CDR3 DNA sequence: TGTGCCAGTAGTATAACCGCTGCTAGCGGGAGTTACGAGCAGTACTTC. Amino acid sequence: CASSITAASGSYEQYF.

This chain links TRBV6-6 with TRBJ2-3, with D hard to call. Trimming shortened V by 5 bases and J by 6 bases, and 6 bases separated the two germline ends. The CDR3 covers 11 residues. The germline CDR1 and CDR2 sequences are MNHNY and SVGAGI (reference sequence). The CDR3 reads CASSQLDTQYF. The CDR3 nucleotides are TGTGCCAGCAGTCAACTTGATACGCAGTATTTT.